This passage covers 30 T cell receptor beta chains from one sample sequenced in a study of persistence of HIV-infected CD4 T cells. The antigens these receptors bind are not known. Lysates of CMV-infected fibroblasts at approximately 10 ug/mL stimulated these cells. Sorted nonresponding memory CD4+ T cells were CD40L-negative, CD69-negative, CD45RO-high. Sequencing used immunoSEQ version 4 in survey mode. This table comes from immunoSEQ multiplex PCR, and its TCRdb copy is limited to in-frame clones, with some not included. This sample has 46,000 or so clones, with 75% to 85% found just once. Specimen: CD4+ T cells sorted from PBMCs after 18-hour stimulation, collected from a patient who received antiretroviral therapy. The receptor set was obtained from an adult man with HIV who was CMV-seropositive.

This clone is a singleton in its sample. V is TRBV6-5 and J is TRBJ1-2; D may be TRBD1 (6 bases). The CDR3 has 16 residues. V was trimmed by 0 bases and J by 4 bases, leaving 15 bases between them. Germline V gene sequence: CDR1 MNHEY, CDR2 SVGAGI. The chain's CDR3 is CASSYSSSQGGYGYTF. CDR3 DNA: TGTGCCAGCAGTTACTCCTCATCACAGGGCGGCTATGGCTACACCTTC.

V and J are TRBV19 and TRBJ1-1; TRBD1 matches at 7 bases. The ends lost 7 bases at V and 5 bases at J; junction bases unmatched: 13. The CDR3 has 15 amino acids. Germline V gives CDR1 LNHDA, CDR2 SQIVND (reference sequence). CDR3 residues: CASIRQGISGTEAFF. The DNA for the CDR3 is TGTGCCAGTATCAGACAGGGAATATCGGGGACTGAAGCTTTCTTT.

The rearrangement joins TRBV11-2 to TRBJ2-2, with TRBD2 matching over 14 bases. Germline CDR1 SGHAT, CDR2 FQNNGV. This CDR3 spans 19 amino acids. After removal of 5 bases from V and 1 base from J, the junction contained 9 bases not matched to a gene. The CDR3 loop is CASSPPQGLAGENTGELFF. CDR3 nucleotides: TGTGCCAGCAGCCCACCCCAGGGACTAGCGGGGGAGAACACCGGGGAGCTGTTTTTT.

A single count supports this clone. The chain combines TRBV19 with TRBJ1-2; D remains ambiguous. Germline V gene sequence: CDR1 LNHDA, CDR2 SQIVND (reference sequence). Trimming left V 4 bases short and J 2 bases short, with 5 bases between. This CDR3 spans 12 amino acids. CDR3 sequence reads: CASSRRNYGYTF. The CDR3 DNA follows: TGTGCCAGTAGTAGGAGAAACTATGGCTACACCTTC.

The V call is TRBV7-9, the J call TRBJ2-3, with 15 positions matching TRBD2. The V gene end was trimmed by 2 bases and the J gene end by 6 bases; junction bases not matched to a gene: 6. Germline assignment: CDR1 SEHNR and CDR2 FQNEAQ (reference sequence). The length of the CDR3 is 17 residues. DNA of the CDR3: TGTGCCAGCAGCTTAAGGAGCGGGACTAGCGGGGGGGATACGCAGTATTTT. Protein sequence: CASSLRSGTSGGDTQYF.

The chain has TRBV6-5 and TRBJ2-7; no clear D. Trimming pared 8 bases from V and 3 bases from J, leaving 14 bases between. The CDR3 runs to 13 residues. The germline gives CDR1 MNHEY, CDR2 SVGAGI. This CDR3 reads CASRALIRYEQYF. The CDR3 region has the DNA TGTGCCAGCCGGGCCCTCATCCGCTACGAGCAGTACTTC.

This chain links TRBV3-1 (or the pseudogene TRBV3-2) with TRBJ1-6; possibly TRBD1 for D (6 bases). This CDR3 region has 15 residues. V lost 4 bases, J lost 7 bases, and 14 bases lay in between. CDR1 LGHDT and CDR2 YNNKEL come from the germline V gene (reference sequence). In DNA form, the CDR3 reads TGTGCCAGCAGCCCAGCGGGCCAGGGGAATTCACCCCTCCACTTT. Translation gives CASSPAGQGNSPLHF.

The chain is built from TRBV5-6 and TRBJ2-1; 7 bases are shared with TRBD2. After removal of 1 base from V and 3 bases from J, the junction contained 10 bases not matched to a gene. Per the germline V gene, CDR1 is SGHDT and CDR2 is YYEEEE. The CDR3 contains 17 residues. As DNA, the CDR3 is TGTGCCAGCAGCTTGTATACCTTTGGCGGGGGCTACAATGAGCAGTTCTTC. It codes for CASSLYTFGGGYNEQFF.

This chain joins TRBV19 and TRBJ2-7; D is unresolved. In germline, CDR1 is LNHDA, CDR2 SQIVND (reference sequence). The CDR3 is made up of 14 amino acids. The germline V and J ends were trimmed by 5 bases and 1 base, with 12 bases remaining between them. This CDR3 is CASSFRAPSYEQYF. CDR3 coding DNA: TGTGCCAGTAGTTTTCGGGCCCCGTCCTACGAGCAGTACTTC.

This chain links TRBV4-1 with TRBJ2-5; TRBD1 or TRBD2 may be the D gene (5 bases each). V gave up 3 bases and J gave up 4 bases, with 9 bases separating them. The CDR3 has 13 amino acids. CDR1 is MGHRA, CDR2 YSYEKL, per germline. The CDR3 DNA reads TGCGCCAGCAGCCATGCAGGGAGAGAGACCCAGTACTTC. Protein sequence: CASSHAGRETQYF.

CDR3 in amino acids: CASSRTRGTGNTIYF. In DNA, the CDR3 is TGTGCCAGCAGCCGGACCCGCGGGACTGGAAACACCATATATTTT. V usage is TRBV27 and J usage is TRBJ1-3; D gene uncertain. Germline V gene sequence: CDR1 MNHEY, CDR2 SMNVEV (reference sequence). V shed 6 bases and J shed 2 bases, with 14 bases lying between them. The CDR3 covers 15 residues.

The rearrangement links TRBV9 to TRBJ1-3, with a tentative D call TRBD1 (5 bases). There are 17 residues in the CDR3. Trimming shortened V by 0 bases and J by 0 bases, and 13 bases separated the two germline ends. CDR1 and CDR2 from the germline V gene are SGDLS and YYNGEE. CDR3 sequence reads: CASSVGEGPNSGNTIYF. The CDR3 nucleotides are TGTGCCAGCAGCGTAGGGGAGGGGCCGAACTCTGGAAACACCATATATTTT.

This clone turned up a few times. The chain recombines TRBV3-1 (or the pseudogene TRBV3-2) with TRBJ1-3; D gene uncertain. V was pared by 4 bases and J by 4 bases, with 11 bases between. Looked up from germline, CDR1 is LGHDT and CDR2 is YNNKEL (reference sequence). This CDR3 comprises 14 residues. The CDR3 reads CASSPIGVGNTIYF. For the CDR3, the DNA is TGTGCCAGCAGCCCGATTGGAGTGGGAAACACCATATATTTT.

The V call is TRBV19, the J call TRBJ2-3, with 7 bases aligning to TRBD2. This CDR3 is built from 16 residues. Germline trimming cut 0 bases from V and 2 bases from J; bases unmatched to any gene: 5. The germline gives CDR1 LNHDA, CDR2 SQIVND (reference sequence). For the CDR3, the DNA is TGTGCCAGTAGTATAGAGACGGGACTACCCACAGATACGCAGTATTTT. It codes for CASSIETGLPTDTQYF.

V and J are TRBV7-8 and TRBJ2-7; 8 bases match TRBD1. The CDR3 consists of 17 residues. Germline CDR1 is SGHVS and CDR2 is FQNEAQ. Trimming removed 0 bases from V and 3 bases from J; junction bases left unmatched: 10. In nucleotides, the CDR3 is TGTGCCAGCAGCTTAGCGTACGGCAGGGGGCTATTCTACGAGCAGTACTTC. It yields the protein CASSLAYGRGLFYEQYF.

The chain carries TRBV23-1 and TRBJ1-1; a weak D match, TRBD1 (5 bases). TRBV23-1 is an open reading frame whose function is uncertain. The CDR3 totals 12 residues. In DNA form, the CDR3 reads TGCGCAAAGGGGAGAATGAACACTGAAGCTTTCTTT. This translates into CAKGRMNTEAFF.

V is TRBV18 and J is TRBJ1-1, with D unclear. Trimming removed 1 base from V and 0 bases from J, with 12 bases in between. Germline V lookup: CDR1 KGHSH, CDR2 LQKENI. This CDR3 has 16 amino acids. CDR3 nucleotide sequence: TGTGCCAGCTCACCACAAACAAGCACCATGAACACTGAAGCTTTCTTT. Its translation: CASSPQTSTMNTEAFF.

This clone was counted a single time. The chain uses TRBV7-9 and TRBJ1-1; 11 positions agree with TRBD1. CDR3 size: 15 residues. The V segment lost 5 bases and the J segment 6 bases; nucleotides outside the gene matches: 8. Germline assignment: CDR1 SEHNR and CDR2 FQNEAQ (reference sequence). The CDR3 is CASSPRGDRGSEAFF. The CDR3 bases are TGTGCCAGCAGCCCTCGGGGGGACAGGGGGTCTGAAGCTTTCTTT.

The chain links TRBV21-1 to TRBJ1-5. TRBV21-1 is a recognized pseudogene. This CDR3 has 14 amino acids. This CDR3 reads CASSKRGKNWPQHF. The CDR3 DNA sequence: TGTGCCAGCAGCAAACGGGGTAAAAATTGGCCCCAGCATTTT.

The rearrangement joins TRBV19 to TRBJ2-5; 16 nucleotides line up with TRBD2. The J segment lost 5 bases and the V segment lost 4 bases, leaving 7 bases of the junction unmatched. From germline, CDR1 is LNHDA and CDR2 SQIVND (reference sequence). There are 17 residues in the CDR3. CDR3: CASSTGTSGRAGETQYF. The CDR3 coding sequence is TGTGCCAGTAGTACCGGGACTAGCGGGAGGGCCGGCGAGACCCAGTACTTC.

This CDR3 reads CATRGFSTDTQYF. The DNA of the CDR3 is TGTGCCACCAGGGGATTTAGCACAGATACGCAGTATTTT. This rearrangement joins TRBV24-1 to TRBJ2-3, with unresolved D. The CDR3 consists of 13 residues. Germline V gives CDR1 KGHDR, CDR2 SFDVKD. V was pared by 7 bases and J by 0 bases, with 7 bases between.

The rearrangement links TRBV24-1 to TRBJ1-2, with 8 bases matching TRBD1. V lost 3 bases to trimming and J lost 3 bases; unmatched junction nucleotides: 8. Germline V gene data show CDR1 as KGHDR and CDR2 as SFDVKD. This CDR3 spans 16 amino acids. CDR3 coding DNA: TGTGCCACCAGTGATCCCCAACAGGGGGGAGACTATGGCTACACCTTC. Translated: CATSDPQQGGDYGYTF.

This clone was seen only a few times. This chain's CDR3 is CASSISNKYYSGNTIYF. In DNA, the CDR3 is TGTGCCAGTAGTATTTCGAACAAATACTACTCTGGAAACACCATATATTTT. The chain couples TRBV19 to TRBJ1-3; D is undetermined. The CDR3 length is 17 residues. The germline V and J ends were trimmed by 3 bases and 0 bases, with 15 bases remaining between them. Germline CDR1 LNHDA, CDR2 SQIVND (reference sequence).

The genes are TRBV18 and TRBJ2-7; the match to TRBD1 covers 9 bases. The CDR3 loop spans 16 amino acids. V was clipped by 6 bases and J by 2 bases; unmatched bases: 11. Germline V CDR1 and CDR2: KGHSH, LQKENI. The CDR3 loop reads CASSPGATGGPYEQYF. For the CDR3, the DNA is TGTGCCAGCTCCCCAGGGGCGACAGGGGGGCCCTACGAGCAGTACTTC.

The genes are TRBV7-9 and TRBJ2-5; 11 nucleotides agree with TRBD1. In germline, CDR1 is SEHNR, CDR2 FQNEAQ (reference sequence). CDR3 length: 14 residues. V dropped 8 bases and J dropped 4; count of bases not matched to a gene: 6. The CDR3 spells CASSGTGGRETQYF. CDR3 sequence (DNA): TGTGCCAGCTCAGGGACAGGGGGAAGAGAGACCCAGTACTTC.

V and J are TRBV19 and TRBJ1-5; 8 bases line up with TRBD1. Germline CDR1 LNHDA, CDR2 SQIVND (reference sequence). Unmatched junction bases numbered 9, after V lost 5 bases and J lost 6 bases. The CDR3 contains 15 residues. The CDR3 reads CASSFGQGGGQPQHF. The CDR3 DNA reads as TGTGCCAGTAGTTTTGGACAGGGAGGAGGTCAGCCCCAGCATTTT.

This chain joins TRBV2 and TRBJ1-1; 9 nucleotides line up with TRBD1. CDR1 and CDR2 from the germline V gene are SNHLY and FYNNEI. Germline trimming cut 6 bases from V and 1 base from J; bases unmatched to any gene: 6. The CDR3 spans 15 residues. As DNA, the CDR3 is TGTGCCAGCAGGGGGGACAGGGCGGGGAACACTGAAGCTTTCTTT. As protein: CASRGDRAGNTEAFF.

This chain connects TRBV30 to TRBJ1-4, with TRBD1 identical over 8 bases. CDR3 length equals 14 residues. Unmatched junction bases numbered 4, after V lost 0 bases and J lost 7 bases. Germline V gene lookup returns CDR1 GTSNPN and CDR2 SVGIG (reference sequence). The chain's CDR3 is CAWSVQGGIEKLFF. CDR3 bases: TGTGCCTGGAGTGTACAGGGGGGGATTGAAAAACTGTTTTTT. The variable domain in full, with the rest retrieved from reference TRBV30 and TRBJ1-4, is SQTIHQWPATLVQPVGSPLSLECTVEGTSNPNLYWYRQAAGRGLQLLFYSVGIGQISSEVPQNLSASRPQDRQFILSSKKLLLSDSGFYLCAWSVQGGIEKLFFGSGTQLSVL.

V and J are TRBV18 and TRBJ1-4; 9 nucleotides match TRBD1. V was pared by 5 bases and J by 7 bases, with 11 bases of the junction left unmatched. In germline, CDR1 is KGHSH, CDR2 LQKENI. The CDR3 has 16 residues. The CDR3 nucleotides are TGTGCCAGCTCAGCGGGCACAGGGGGCTGGGGTGAAAAACTGTTTTTT. Translating it yields CASSAGTGGWGEKLFF.

The V call is TRBV18, the J call TRBJ1-3; weak D call: TRBD1 (6 bases). Trimming took 6 bases from V and 1 from J, leaving 10 bases between them. This CDR3 is built from 14 residues. Germline-derived CDR1 and CDR2 are KGHSH and LQKENI. CDR3 sequence reads: CASSRRGSGNTIYF. Here the CDR3 DNA reads TGTGCCAGCTCGCGCAGGGGATCTGGAAACACCATATATTTT. The full variable domain, completed using reference TRBV18 and TRBJ1-3, is NAGVMQNPRHLVRRRGQEARLRCSPMKGHSHVYWYRQLPEEGLKFMVYLQKENIIDESGMPKERFSAEFPKEGPSILRIQQVVRGDSAAYFCASSRRGSGNTIYFGEGSWLTVV.